The entry that follows covers one TCR beta chain sequence. The antigen is undetermined. The repertoire was sequenced with immunoSEQ multiplex PCR; TCRdb's copy has only in-frame clones and lacks some. The table lists about 110,000 clones, around nine tenths of them singletons. This record belongs to a study of T cell responses to AZD1222 COVID-19 vaccine. In the study overall: Pooling was applied to second doses at about 4 or about 12 weeks.

Findings and caveats of the study: Mapped onto spike, vaccine-associated CD4 TCRs spanned it and were dominant at 160-218 and 743-854.

This clonotype was obtained from an adult in good health. This material consisted of peripheral blood, taken on day 0 of AZD1222 vaccination.

CDR3 loop: CASSPNGIDVRGETQYF. CDR3 nucleotide sequence: TGCGCCAGCAGCCCTAATGGAATCGACGTGAGGGGAGAGACCCAGTACTTC. This rearrangement joins TRBV5-1 to TRBJ2-5; either TRBD1 or TRBD2 may supply D (5 bases each). The CDR3 loop spans 17 amino acids. V was trimmed by 4 bases and J by 4 bases, leaving 23 bases between them. Germline CDR1 is SGHRS and CDR2 is YFSETQ.